The 30 T cell receptor beta chains presented below share a single source sample, sequenced in a study of vaccination and CD4 T cells after COVID-19. Indicated treatment: roughly 10-day PBMC culture with coronavirus spike peptide pools or control peptides (ViraFEST assay). These receptors' targets are unknown. An Oncomine TCR Beta short-read assay was used to sequence the DNA from cultured CD4+ T cells. TCRdb passed the PCR reads through MiXCR, listing each CDR3 protein once. The sample shows nearly 15,000 distinct CDR3 sequences, about 83% of them seen only once. Specimen: CD4+ T cells from blood, cultured in vitro, collected after SARS-CoV-2 vaccination. These receptors were obtained from a human donor who received a COVID-19 vaccine.

This clonotype was found a few times. V gene TRBV6-1 combines with J gene TRBJ1-6, with a tentative D call TRBD1 (5 bases). V dropped 4 bases and J dropped 3 bases, with 7 bases sitting between them. Germline-derived CDR1 and CDR2 are MNHNS and SASEGT. This CDR3 contains 14 residues. The CDR3 DNA sequence: TGTGCCAGCAGTGTCGACAGCTATAATTCACCCCTCCACTTT. This translates into CASSVDSYNSPLHF.

The V gene is TRBV20-1, the J gene TRBJ2-5; 11 bases match TRBD2. Trimming removed 0 bases from V and 7 bases from J; junction bases left unmatched: 1. The CDR3 is made up of 13 amino acids. In germline, CDR1 is DFQATT, CDR2 SNEGSKA (reference sequence). CDR3 protein: CSARETSGATQYF. CDR3 DNA: TGCAGTGCTAGAGAGACTAGCGGGGCGACCCAGTACTTC.

The rearrangement links TRBV20-1 to TRBJ2-1; D might be TRBD1 (5 bases). Trimming cost V 0 bases and J 9 bases, with 9 bases left between them. The CDR3 runs to 12 residues. Germline CDR1 reads DFQATT; CDR2 reads SNEGSKA (reference sequence). The CDR3, as DNA: TGCAGTGCTAGAGAAGCTGGGGCTGAGCAGTTCTTC. Encoded protein: CSAREAGAEQFF.

The V and J genes are TRBV20-1 and TRBJ2-3; perhaps TRBD2 as D (5 bases). Germline V gene lookup returns CDR1 DFQATT and CDR2 SNEGSKA (reference sequence). The ends were cut back, 3 bases at V and 1 base at J, with 14 bases in the middle. This CDR3 is built from 15 residues. CDR3 sequence: CSAREAQRGTDTQYF. CDR3 nucleotide sequence: TGCAGTGCTAGGGAGGCCCAACGAGGCACAGATACGCAGTATTTT.

The chain employs TRBV12-3 or TRBV12-4 and TRBJ1-6; 7 nucleotides align to TRBD1. CDR3 length equals 18 residues. Losses at the gene ends were 5 bases for V and 0 bases for J; bases not matched to a gene: 10. The CDR3 DNA reads TGTGCCAGCAGTCGGACAGGATCGTGGAGCTCCTATAATTCACCCCTCCACTTT. This codes for CASSRTGSWSSYNSPLHF.

The chain recombines TRBV20-1 with TRBJ1-6; D possibly corresponds to TRBD1 (6 bases). Germline values: CDR1 DFQATT, CDR2 SNEGSKA (reference sequence). V lost 0 bases, J lost 7 bases, and 16 bases lay in between. The CDR3 length is 16 residues. For the CDR3, the DNA is TGCAGTGCTAGAGATGGGGGAGGGGGGGACAATTCACCCCTCCACTTT. Translating gives CSARDGGGGDNSPLHF.

The chain couples TRBV6-2 or TRBV6-3 to TRBJ2-2, with 8 bases lining up with TRBD1. CDR3 length: 15 amino acids. Trimming removed 2 bases from V and 3 bases from J; junction bases left unmatched: 2. Germline lookup yields CDR1 MNHEY and CDR2 SVGEGT. CDR3 DNA sequence: TGTGCCAGCAGTTACCTGGACAGGGACACCGGGGAGCTGTTTTTT. Its protein is CASSYLDRDTGELFF.

On this clonotype itself: A much larger clone lies one base from this, so it may be a read error. No conserved phenylalanine or tryptophan is present at the end of the CDR3, so a read error is the likely explanation. The chain uses TRBV19 and TRBJ1-5; D remains unclear. The germline V gene encodes CDR1 LNHDA and CDR2 SQIVND (reference sequence). With 4 bases removed from V and 3 bases from J, the gap between germline ends came to 10 bases. The CDR3 spans 14 residues. CDR3 sequence reads: CASSKAADNQPQHY. The CDR3 coding sequence is TGTGCCAGTAGTAAGGCGGCAGACAATCAGCCCCAGCATTAT.

The chain employs TRBV19 and TRBJ2-2, with a tentative D call TRBD1 (6 bases). Germline lookup yields CDR1 LNHDA and CDR2 SQIVND (reference sequence). The CDR3 is 21 residues long. V dropped 8 bases and J dropped 0 bases, with 31 bases sitting between them. The CDR3, as DNA: TGTGCCAGTCGTCATACCGCCGACAGGTCGATCGTAGACGCGAACACCGGGGAGCTGTTTTTT. Translating gives CASRHTADRSIVDANTGELFF.

The chain has TRBV12-5 and TRBJ2-7, with D possibly matching TRBD1 (6 bases). V dropped 5 bases and J dropped 3 bases, with 17 bases sitting between them. Germline V CDR1 and CDR2: LGHNT, FRNRAP. The CDR3 has 15 residues. This chain's CDR3 is CASGPSTGIIYEQYF. The DNA for the CDR3 is TGTGCTAGTGGTCCGAGCACAGGGATCATCTACGAGCAGTACTTC.

This chain links TRBV20-1 with TRBJ2-3; D could derive from TRBD1 or TRBD2 (5 bases each). V lost 5 bases, J lost 0 bases, and 9 bases lay in between. Germline loops: CDR1 DFQATT, CDR2 SNEGSKA (reference sequence). The CDR3 consists of 13 residues. CDR3 amino acids: CSARRDSTDTQYF. The DNA of the CDR3 is TGCAGTGCTCGCCGGGACAGCACAGATACGCAGTATTTT.

V gene TRBV2 combines with J gene TRBJ1-5, with D unclear. CDR3 length: 15 amino acids. From germline, CDR1 is SNHLY and CDR2 FYNNEI. Trimming shortened V by 2 bases and J by 3 bases, and 11 bases separated the two germline ends. The CDR3 region is CASSEQKGFNQPQHF. Here the CDR3 DNA reads TGTGCCAGCAGTGAACAAAAAGGGTTCAATCAGCCCCAGCATTTT.

The chain is built from TRBV10-3 and TRBJ1-2; D is possibly TRBD1 (6 bases). The V end lost 3 bases, the J end lost 3 bases, and 11 bases lay between the germline ends. The V gene's germline CDR1 is ENHRY and CDR2 SYGVKD. The CDR3 runs 14 residues. The chain's CDR3 is CAISDFTGYYGYTF. In nucleotides, the CDR3 is TGTGCCATCAGTGATTTTACAGGGTACTATGGCTACACCTTC.

As regards this clonotype: The junction shows a germline mismatch at one end, possibly a read error. This chain connects TRBV7-2 to TRBJ2-3, with 8 nucleotides matching TRBD1. The CDR3 loop spans 16 amino acids. The germline V gene has CDR1 SGHTA and CDR2 FQGNSA. For the CDR3, the DNA is TGCGCCAGCAGCTTGGGGGGACAGGCCGGCACAGATACGCAGTATTTT. It specifies CASSLGGQAGTDTQYF.

The V and J genes are TRBV2 and TRBJ2-5; D might be TRBD1 (6 bases). This CDR3 has 15 residues. V was cut by 4 bases and J by 5 bases, with 17 bases left in between. Germline V gene sequence: CDR1 SNHLY, CDR2 FYNNEI. The CDR3 nucleotides read TGTGCCAGCAGTGTGGGCTGGGGGCGCGGGGAGACCCAGTACTTC. Translating gives CASSVGWGRGETQYF.

The CDR3 DNA is TGCGCCAGCAGCGCACCGGACAGGGGATGGAATTCACCCCTCCACTTT. The encoded protein is CASSAPDRGWNSPLHF. This chain connects TRBV5-1 to TRBJ1-6, with TRBD1 matching 9 bases. CDR3 size: 16 residues. Looked up from germline, CDR1 is SGHRS and CDR2 is YFSETQ. Trimming at V came to 4 bases and at J to 7 bases, leaving 9 bases not matched to a gene. Combining the CDR3 with reference TRBV5-1 and TRBJ1-6 gives the whole variable domain KAGVTQTPRYLIKTRGQQVTLSCSPISGHRSVSWYQQTPGQGLQFLFEYFSETQRNKGNFPGRFSGRQFSNSRSEMNVSTLELGDSALYLCASSAPDRGWNSPLHFGNGTRLTVT.

This chain connects TRBV2 to TRBJ1-6; D gene ambiguous. Germline V lookup: CDR1 SNHLY, CDR2 FYNNEI. CDR3 size: 15 residues. Trimming took 6 bases from V and 9 from J, leaving 18 bases between them. The CDR3 reads CASSPRTAMGSPLHF. CDR3 nucleotides: TGTGCCAGCAGCCCGAGGACGGCTATGGGTTCACCCCTCCACTTT.

This chain uses TRBV7-9 with TRBJ1-2; 7 bases align to TRBD1. The V gene's germline CDR1 is SEHNR and CDR2 FQNEAQ (reference sequence). J was trimmed by 4 bases and V by 1 base; bases with no gene match: 6. The CDR3 is made up of 15 amino acids. CDR3 sequence: CASSLGGGLRYGYTF. Written as DNA, the CDR3 is TGTGCCAGCAGCTTAGGAGGGGGCCTGCGCTATGGCTACACCTTC.

This clonotype showed up just a few times. The rearrangement links TRBV6-1 to TRBJ2-2; the match to TRBD2 covers 7 bases. The CDR3 contains 16 residues. V was pared by 7 bases and J by 0 bases, with 8 bases of the junction left unmatched. Germline V lookup: CDR1 MNHNS, CDR2 SASEGT. CDR3 in amino acids: CASTRRAGANTGELFF. In DNA, the CDR3 is TGTGCCAGCACTCGACGGGCGGGGGCGAACACCGGGGAGCTGTTTTTT.

In its sample, this clonotype ranks as medium-sized. This chain uses TRBV19 with TRBJ2-5; 8 positions agree with TRBD1. Germline V gene lookup returns CDR1 LNHDA and CDR2 SQIVND (reference sequence). The CDR3 is made up of 17 amino acids. V shed 6 bases, J shed 5 bases, and the junction held 17 bases outside the gene matches. CDR3 sequence (DNA): TGTGCCAGTAGCCCTTTCTACGGACAGGGCGGTGGGGAGACCCAGTACTTC. Its protein is CASSPFYGQGGGETQYF.

The chain couples TRBV10-3 to TRBJ1-2; maybe TRBD1 (6 bases). In germline, CDR1 is ENHRY, CDR2 SYGVKD. Trimming removed 0 bases from V and 7 bases from J, with 15 bases in between. This CDR3 comprises 15 residues. In DNA, the CDR3 is TGTGCCATCAGTGAGTCTGGGGGCAGGGAGCGTGGCTACACCTTC. Translating it yields CAISESGGRERGYTF.

The rearrangement joins TRBV27 to TRBJ2-3; 7 bases agree with TRBD2. The ends lost 3 bases at V and 7 bases at J; junction bases unmatched: 10. Per germline, CDR1 MNHEY and CDR2 SMNVEV (reference sequence). CDR3 length: 15 amino acids. DNA of the CDR3: TGTGCCAGCAGTTTGGCGGGGGAGGCAAGGAATACGCAGTATTTT. It encodes CASSLAGEARNTQYF.

The chain couples TRBV7-9 to TRBJ1-1; 9 bases fit TRBD1. The junction had 5 bases not matched to a gene; V was cut back by 5 bases and J by 4 bases. The germline CDR1 and CDR2 sequences are SEHNR and FQNEAQ (reference sequence). There are 14 residues in the CDR3. The CDR3 DNA follows: TGTGCCAGCAGCCCGACAGGGGGAGGCACTGAAGCTTTCTTT. It specifies CASSPTGGGTEAFF.

This clonotype has a handful of counts. The gene calls are TRBV6-1 and TRBJ1-6, with D perhaps TRBD1 (6 bases). Germline CDR1 reads MNHNS; CDR2 reads SASEGT. The V end lost 5 bases, the J end lost 13 bases, and 9 bases lay between the germline ends. The CDR3 is made up of 11 amino acids. The DNA of the CDR3 is TGTGCCAGCAGTAACAGGGCGCCCCTCCACTTT. This encodes CASSNRAPLHF.

The chain is built from TRBV18 and TRBJ2-5; TRBD2 agrees at 7 bases. Trimming at V came to 1 base and at J to 1 base, leaving 9 bases not matched to a gene. The CDR3 extends over 17 amino acids. Germline lookup yields CDR1 KGHSH and CDR2 LQKENI. This chain's CDR3 is CASSPRDTRGVQETQYF. Here the CDR3 DNA reads TGTGCCAGCTCACCACGAGACACCCGGGGGGTCCAAGAGACCCAGTACTTC.

The rearrangement uses TRBV10-1 and TRBJ2-3, with 14 bases that match TRBD2. CDR3 length: 17 residues. Germline lookup yields CDR1 WNHNN and CDR2 SYGVQD (reference sequence). The V and J ends lost 5 bases and 0 bases, in that order; junction bases with no gene match: 4. CDR3 sequence (DNA): TGCGCCAGCAGTAGACTAGCGGGGGGGAGAAGCACAGATACGCAGTATTTT. It yields the protein CASSRLAGGRSTDTQYF.

The J gene is TRBJ1-1, the V gene TRBV15, with 8 bases aligning to TRBD1. From germline, CDR1 is LNHNV and CDR2 YYDKDF (reference sequence). The CDR3 runs to 15 residues. J lost 4 bases, V lost 1 base, and 5 bases had no gene match. CDR3 in DNA: TGTGCCACCAGCAGAGTCCGGACAGGGAGCACTGAAGCTTTCTTT. It codes for CATSRVRTGSTEAFF.

This rearrangement joins TRBV10-3 to TRBJ2-5; TRBD2 agrees at 10 bases. The CDR3 is made up of 13 amino acids. The junction had 2 bases not matched to a gene; V was cut back by 7 bases and J by 3 bases. The germline gives CDR1 ENHRY, CDR2 SYGVKD. The CDR3 coding sequence is TGTGCCATCAAAGGGACTAGCGAAGAGACCCAGTACTTC. Amino acid sequence: CAIKGTSEETQYF.

This clonotype turned up a few times. The V gene is TRBV11-1, the J gene TRBJ2-7, with D tentatively TRBD1 (7 bases). Trimming cost V 3 bases and J 4 bases, with 19 bases left between them. The germline CDR1 and CDR2 sequences are SGHAT and FQDESV (reference sequence). CDR3 length equals 16 residues. For the CDR3, the DNA is TGTGCCAGCAGCTTGAGTGGAGGGGGCGAAATTTACGAGCAGTACTTC. Its translation is CASSLSGGGEIYEQYF.

The rearrangement uses TRBV6-5 and TRBJ1-5, with 7 bases matching TRBD1. Looked up from germline, CDR1 is MNHEY and CDR2 is SVGAGI. The ends lost 2 bases at V and 6 bases at J; junction bases unmatched: 10. This CDR3 has 16 residues. This CDR3 is CASSYVDREISQPQHF. Here the CDR3 DNA reads TGTGCCAGCAGTTACGTAGACAGGGAAATCAGTCAGCCCCAGCATTTT.